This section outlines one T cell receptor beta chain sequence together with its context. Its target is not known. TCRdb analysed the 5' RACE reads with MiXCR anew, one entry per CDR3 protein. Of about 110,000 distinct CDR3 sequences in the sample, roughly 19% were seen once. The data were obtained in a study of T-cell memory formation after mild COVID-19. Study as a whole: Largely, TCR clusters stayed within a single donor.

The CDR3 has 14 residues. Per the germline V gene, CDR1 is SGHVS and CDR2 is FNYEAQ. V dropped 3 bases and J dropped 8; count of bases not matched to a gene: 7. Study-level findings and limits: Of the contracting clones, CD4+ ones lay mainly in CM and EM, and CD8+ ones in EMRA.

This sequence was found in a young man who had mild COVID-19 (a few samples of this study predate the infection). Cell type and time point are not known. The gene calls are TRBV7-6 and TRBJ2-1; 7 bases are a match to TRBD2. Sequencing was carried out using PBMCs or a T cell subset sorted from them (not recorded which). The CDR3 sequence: CASSFGGRADEQFF. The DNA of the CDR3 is TGTGCCAGCAGCTTTGGGGGGAGGGCCGATGAGCAGTTCTTC.